One T cell receptor (beta chain) is described in this entry. Its antigen is still unknown. Germline CDR1 and CDR2: MDHEN and SYDVKM. The CDR3 runs 15 residues. Trimming took 5 bases from V and 5 from J, leaving 18 bases between them. The sample originates from a study of shared clonotypes between healthy human individuals. The assay was carried out at the deep level. Evenly divided among several immunoSEQ plates was the genomic DNA of each subset. Sequenced by immunoSEQ multiplex PCR; TCRdb stores in-frame clones only, minus some. The table has roughly 2.2 million clones, 85% to 95% seen once. Whole-study results and caveats: Since donors were few, the genetic and exposure-history diversity represented was limited.

Sequences were obtained from naive CD4+ T cells from PBMCs. Sample subset: CD45RA+ positively selected. This sequence was found in a man younger than 30 in good health. Some clones in this sample may be carry-over from other donors' samples. The chain joins TRBV28 to TRBJ1-1, with D possibly matching TRBD1 (6 bases). CDR3 amino acids: CASSPTGITGTEAFF. The CDR3 bases are TGTGCCAGCAGTCCCACAGGGATTACTGGGACTGAAGCTTTCTTT.